The 29 T cell receptor beta chains in this list originate from one sample, sequenced in a study of blood T cell repertoires in COVID-19. Using immunoSEQ multiplex PCR, the repertoire was profiled, and TCRdb retains in-frame clones only, with some absent. The table shows roughly 15,000 clones, with 75% occurring only once. The specimen sequenced was peripheral blood. The receptors shown here come from a man in his fifties or sixties with acute or convalescent COVID-19.

This chain joins TRBV7-2 and TRBJ2-5; tentative D call: TRBD2 (6 bases). The V end was cut by 1 base, the J end by 5 bases, with 14 bases between. The CDR3 is 15 amino acids. Per the germline V gene, CDR1 is SGHTA and CDR2 is FQGNSA. CDR3 sequence: CASSLEGLGGETQYF. The CDR3, as DNA: TGTGCCAGCAGCTTAGAGGGGCTTGGGGGGGAGACCCAGTACTTC.

In DNA, the CDR3 is TGTGCCAGCAGCTTCGGGTTCGGCTTCGCGAACACCGGGGAGCTGTTTTTT. It translates to CASSFGFGFANTGELFF. The chain combines TRBV5-8 with TRBJ2-2; no clear D gene. V dropped 2 bases and J dropped 0 bases, with 14 bases sitting between them. This CDR3 has 17 residues. CDR1 and CDR2 from the germline V gene are SGHTS and YDEGEE.

The chain has TRBV11-2 and TRBJ1-1; no clear D. The CDR3 totals 14 residues. V lost 2 bases, J lost 7 bases, and 14 bases lay in between. Per germline, CDR1 SGHAT and CDR2 FQNNGV. The CDR3 region has the DNA TGTGCCAGCAGCTTAAGTAATGTCCGCGGTGAAGCTTTCTTT. It encodes CASSLSNVRGEAFF.

This clone turned up a few times. The junction does not match germline at one end; this may be a read error. The chain joins TRBV7-9 to TRBJ1-2; no reliable D call. Germline CDR1 reads SEHNR; CDR2 reads FQNEAQ (reference sequence). The CDR3 spans 11 residues. The CDR3 nucleotides are TGTGCCAGCACGTTTAAAGAAGAAGCTCTCTTC. As protein: CASTFKEEALF.

This chain links TRBV19 with TRBJ2-2, with a weak D call TRBD2 (5 bases). Trimming removed 7 bases from V and 6 bases from J, with 18 bases in between. The CDR3 is 15 amino acids. Per the germline V gene, CDR1 is LNHDA and CDR2 is SQIVND (reference sequence). CDR3 amino acids: CASKGSDLSAGELFF. The DNA of the CDR3 is TGTGCCAGTAAAGGGTCGGATCTTAGCGCCGGGGAGCTGTTTTTT.

This chain connects TRBV7-2 to TRBJ1-1; D is undetermined. Trimming removed 6 bases at V and 8 bases at J, with 16 bases between. This CDR3 is built from 13 residues. Germline values: CDR1 SGHTA, CDR2 FQGNSA. CDR3 nucleotides: TGTGCCAGCAGTCGCCCGGTTAGCACGGAAGCTTTCTTT. This encodes CASSRPVSTEAFF. The full variable domain, completed using reference TRBV7-2 and TRBJ1-1, is GAGVSQSPSNKVTEKGKDVELRCDPISGHTALYWYRQSLGQGLEFLIYFQGNSAPDKSGLPSDRFSAERTGGSVSTLTIQRTQQEDSAVYLCASSRPVSTEAFFGQGTRLTVV.

The rearrangement uses TRBV9 and TRBJ1-3; D is unclear. This CDR3 is 16 amino acids long. The germline V and J ends were trimmed by 0 bases and 0 bases, with 10 bases remaining between them. Germline assignment: CDR1 SGDLS and CDR2 YYNGEE. CDR3 sequence (DNA): TGTGCCAGCAGCGTAGATAACAGACACTCTGGAAACACCATATATTTT. This translates into CASSVDNRHSGNTIYF.

The rearrangement uses TRBV7-9 and TRBJ1-4; 9 bases agree with TRBD1. Germline V lookup: CDR1 SEHNR, CDR2 FQNEAQ (reference sequence). The CDR3 has 15 residues. J gave up 8 bases and V 5 bases, and 9 bases lay outside the gene matches. This chain's CDR3 is CASSTSDRGEEKLFF. The CDR3, as DNA: TGTGCCAGCAGCACCTCGGACAGGGGAGAGGAAAAACTGTTTTTT.

This rearrangement joins TRBV12-3 or TRBV12-4 to TRBJ1-2, with D possibly matching TRBD1 (5 bases). Trimming shortened V by 5 bases and J by 8 bases, and 15 bases separated the two germline ends. CDR3 length equals 13 residues. CDR3 DNA: TGTGCCAGCAGTGAACAGGCGATTCTGGGCTACACCTTC. This codes for CASSEQAILGYTF.

The chain joins TRBV11-2 to TRBJ2-3; D unresolved. Germline V gene data show CDR1 as SGHAT and CDR2 as FQNNGV. This CDR3 region has 12 residues. V lost 4 bases and J 2 bases, leaving 4 bases between the germline ends. The CDR3 reads CASSSYTDTQYF. The CDR3 DNA is TGTGCCAGCAGCTCGTACACAGATACGCAGTATTTT.

The J gene is TRBJ2-2, the V gene TRBV7-9, with TRBD1 identical over 11 bases. The V and J ends lost 5 bases and 5 bases, in that order; junction bases with no gene match: 7. The CDR3 covers 16 residues. CDR1 is SEHNR, CDR2 FQNEAQ, per germline (reference sequence). The CDR3 DNA sequence: TGTGCCAGCAGCCCCCGGACAGGGGGCTTGACCGGGGAGCTGTTTTTT. Its protein is CASSPRTGGLTGELFF.

V gene TRBV7-2 combines with J gene TRBJ2-3; possibly TRBD2 for D (5 bases). Per the germline V gene, CDR1 is SGHTA and CDR2 is FQGNSA. The CDR3 is made up of 15 amino acids. V lost 1 base and J lost 3, with 11 bases in between. CDR3 DNA: TGTGCCAGCAGCTTAGTAACACGAGGGACAGATACGCAGTATTTT. Translating gives CASSLVTRGTDTQYF.

As regards this clone: The sample contains more than one DNA sequence encoding this CDR3. The V gene is TRBV5-4, the J gene TRBJ2-6, with D tentatively TRBD2 (6 bases). CDR1 is SGHNT and CDR2 is YYREEE in the germline V gene (reference sequence). Trimming took 4 bases from V and 2 from J, leaving 16 bases between them. The length of the CDR3 is 17 residues. CDR3 amino acids: CASSPPGWRAGANVLTF. Written as DNA, the CDR3 is TGTGCCAGCAGCCCACCTGGGTGGAGGGCTGGGGCCAACGTCCTGACTTTC.

This clone was detected only once. This chain's CDR3 is CAWSVQGLYEQYF. The CDR3, as DNA: TGTGCCTGGAGTGTGCAGGGTTTGTACGAGCAGTACTTC. This sequence joins TRBV30 and TRBJ2-7, with TRBD1 as a possible D gene (5 bases). Trimming shortened V by 0 bases and J by 4 bases, and 10 bases separated the two germline ends. Per the germline V gene, CDR1 is GTSNPN and CDR2 is SVGIG (reference sequence). This CDR3 region has 13 residues. The entire variable domain, with the rest obtained from reference TRBV30 and TRBJ2-7, is as follows: SQTIHQWPATLVQPVGSPLSLECTVEGTSNPNLYWYRQAAGRGLQLLFYSVGIGQISSEVPQNLSASRPQDRQFILSSKKLLLSDSGFYLCAWSVQGLYEQYFGPGTRLTVT.

CDR3 DNA: TGTGCCAGCAACCTCGAACTAGTATACAATGAGCAGTTCTTC. Its protein is CASNLELVYNEQFF. The chain is built from TRBV6-5 and TRBJ2-1, with D maybe TRBD2 (5 bases). CDR3 length equals 14 residues. The germline V and J ends were trimmed by 7 bases and 4 bases, with 14 bases remaining between them. Germline CDR1 MNHEY, CDR2 SVGAGI.

The V gene is TRBV13, the J gene TRBJ1-3; D remains ambiguous. CDR3 length: 13 amino acids. V lost 4 bases and J lost 4, with 8 bases in between. Germline CDR1 PRHDT, CDR2 FYEKMQ (reference sequence). This chain's CDR3 is CASSSSQGNTIYF. In DNA form, the CDR3 reads TGTGCCAGCAGCTCATCACAAGGAAACACCATATATTTT.

The gene calls are TRBV19 and TRBJ1-1, with 8 bases lining up with TRBD1. From germline, CDR1 is LNHDA and CDR2 SQIVND (reference sequence). This CDR3 comprises 14 residues. V lost 7 bases to trimming and J lost 4 bases; unmatched junction nucleotides: 8. CDR3 protein: CASIKDRGSTEAFF. DNA for the CDR3: TGTGCCAGTATCAAAGACAGGGGATCCACTGAAGCTTTCTTT.

The J gene is TRBJ1-1, the V gene TRBV30, with a possible D match to TRBD1 (5 bases). The V end lost 0 bases, the J end lost 0 bases, and 8 bases lay between the germline ends. The CDR3 runs to 14 residues. CDR1 GTSNPN and CDR2 SVGIG come from the germline V gene (reference sequence). Here the CDR3 reads CAWSVHRMNTEAFF. Here the CDR3 DNA reads TGTGCCTGGAGTGTCCACAGGATGAACACTGAAGCTTTCTTT.

The chain couples TRBV7-8 to TRBJ1-4; a possible D gene is TRBD1 (6 bases). Trimming stripped 5 bases from V and 10 bases from J, with 23 bases between. The germline V gene encodes CDR1 SGHVS and CDR2 FQNEAQ. The CDR3 extends over 16 amino acids. The CDR3 loop reads CASSKPMGEGRGKLFF. The CDR3 DNA reads as TGTGCCAGCAGCAAACCAATGGGGGAGGGCAGGGGAAAACTGTTTTTT.

J is TRBJ2-4 and V is TRBV21-1; the D call TRBD1 from the table was never checked on the DNA. TRBV21-1 is termed a pseudogene. The CDR3 is 19 residues long. CDR3 sequence: CASSKRYYRGRWAKNIQYF. For the CDR3, the DNA is TGTGCCAGCAGCAAACGGTACTACAGGGGGCGCTGGGCCAAAAACATTCAGTACTTC.

The V gene is TRBV6-2 or TRBV6-3, the J gene TRBJ1-5; 7 bases match TRBD1. This CDR3 has 14 residues. Germline CDR1 MNHEY, CDR2 SVGEGT. After removal of 4 bases from V and 7 bases from J, the junction contained 7 bases not matched to a gene. This CDR3 is CASSSGQPLQPQHF. Written as DNA, the CDR3 is TGTGCCAGCAGTTCGGGACAGCCCTTGCAGCCCCAGCATTTT.

CDR3 in amino acids: CASSRGWGNTEAFF. As DNA, the CDR3 is TGTGCCAGCAGCAGGGGCTGGGGGAACACTGAAGCTTTCTTT. The chain is built from TRBV3-1 (or the pseudogene TRBV3-2) and TRBJ1-1, with D possibly TRBD1 on 5 matching bases. V was shortened by 5 bases and J by 1 base, with 11 bases between the two germline ends. The CDR3 totals 14 residues. Germline CDR1 reads LGHDT; CDR2 reads YNNKEL (reference sequence).

The chain's CDR3 is CATSRDGTRNSPLHF. The DNA of the CDR3 is TGTGCCACCAGCAGAGATGGGACAAGAAATTCACCCCTCCACTTT. The chain recombines TRBV15 with TRBJ1-6; D might be TRBD1 (6 bases). CDR3 length: 15 residues. CDR1 and CDR2 (germline): LNHNV, YYDKDF (reference sequence). Trimming removed 0 bases at V and 7 bases at J, with 10 bases between.

The chain couples TRBV5-6 to TRBJ2-3; 7 bases map to TRBD2. This CDR3 region has 14 residues. V shed 6 bases, J shed 3 bases, and the junction held 7 bases outside the gene matches. Per germline, CDR1 SGHDT and CDR2 YYEEEE. DNA of the CDR3: TGTGCCAGCATCTCTGGCGGGAGAACAGATACGCAGTATTTT. Translation gives CASISGGRTDTQYF.

This clone showed up just once. This rearrangement joins TRBV4-1 to TRBJ2-7; a weak D match, TRBD1 (6 bases). Trimming removed 4 bases at V and 1 base at J, with 11 bases between. This CDR3 contains 14 residues. CDR1 is MGHRA and CDR2 is YSYEKL in the germline V gene. The CDR3 DNA reads TGCGCCAGCAGCCCAGGGGACGGTTCCTACGAGCAGTACTTC. Protein product: CASSPGDGSYEQYF.

V and J are TRBV15 and TRBJ2-2, with D possibly TRBD2 on 6 matching bases. CDR1 is LNHNV, CDR2 YYDKDF, per germline (reference sequence). Trimming shortened V by 5 bases and J by 2 bases, and 9 bases separated the two germline ends. This CDR3 has 14 residues. CDR3 loop: CATSAGPNTGELFF. The CDR3 coding sequence is TGTGCCACCAGCGCGGGACCAAACACCGGGGAGCTGTTTTTT.

This chain joins TRBV6-1 and TRBJ1-3; TRBD1 matches at 11 bases. The CDR3 runs 16 residues. The junction had 6 bases not matched to a gene; V was cut back by 4 bases and J by 4 bases. Germline V CDR1 and CDR2: MNHNS, SASEGT. The CDR3 sequence: CASSVTGTGGGNTIYF. Here the CDR3 DNA reads TGTGCCAGCAGTGTAACCGGGACAGGGGGAGGAAACACCATATATTTT.

CDR3 bases: TGTGCCAGCAGCTCAACCCGACAGGGTTCCACAGATACGCAGTATTTT. This sequence encodes CASSSTRQGSTDTQYF. The rearrangement links TRBV7-9 to TRBJ2-3, with 7 bases that match TRBD1. The germline gives CDR1 SEHNR, CDR2 FQNEAQ (reference sequence). This CDR3 is 16 amino acids long. V lost 4 bases, J lost 2 bases, and 9 bases stayed unmatched. The variable domain in full, with the rest retrieved from reference TRBV7-9 and TRBJ2-3, is DTGVSQNPRHKITKRGQNVTFRCDPISEHNRLYWYRQTLGQGPEFLTYFQNEAQLEKSRLLSDRFSAERPKGSFSTLEIQRTEQGDSAMYLCASSSTRQGSTDTQYFGPGTRLTVL.

The V call is TRBV6-1, the J call TRBJ1-6; 10 positions match TRBD1. The V and J ends lost 2 bases and 3 bases, in that order; junction bases with no gene match: 13. The CDR3 length is 20 residues. Germline CDR1 and CDR2: MNHNS and SASEGT. The CDR3 here is CASSEHRDRGYRGYNSPLHF. The CDR3 coding sequence is TGTGCCAGCAGTGAACATCGGGACAGGGGTTACCGGGGCTATAATTCACCCCTCCACTTT.